These T cell receptor beta chains were read from a single sample in a study of T cells in Graves' hyperthyroidism and ophthalmopathy. TCRdb redid the calling of the multiplex PCR reads with MiXCR, one entry per CDR3 protein. This sample has about 520,000 distinct CDR3 sequences, with more than 20% found just once. The specimen was blood. All receptors come from a man aged 18 to 35 with Graves' hyperthyroidism. Each CDR3 is given with its conserved first and last residue. Fields, in order: CDR3 protein, CDR3 DNA, J gene, clone size, D gene, V gene. A D gene is named only where the DNA matches it firmly. Only some rows state a clone size, as once, few, many or a class for expanded clones.

CDR3 protein: CASLLGGGVYGYTF
CDR3 DNA: TGTGCCTCTCTCCTTGGGGGAGGCGTCTATGGCTACACCTTC
J gene: TRBJ1-2
clone size: many
D gene: -
V gene: TRBV6-1

CDR3 protein: CASSMDKTYEQYF
CDR3 DNA: TGTGCCAGTAGTATGGACAAAACCTACGAGCAGTACTTC
J gene: TRBJ2-7
clone size: once
D gene: -
V gene: TRBV19

CDR3 protein: CASSPAGGAGAYEQYF
CDR3 DNA: TGTGCCAGCAGTCCGGCAGGGGGAGCGGGGGCCTACGAGCAGTACTTC
J gene: TRBJ2-7
clone size: -
D gene: -
V gene: TRBV12-3/TRBV12-4

CDR3 protein: CASSRQASNYGYTF
CDR3 DNA: TGTGCCAGTAGTAGACAGGCCTCTAACTATGGCTACACCTTC
J gene: TRBJ1-2
clone size: many
D gene: -
V gene: TRBV19

CDR3 protein: CASSIENRVEEQYF
CDR3 DNA: TGTGCCAGTAGTATAGAGAACAGGGTGGAAGAGCAGTACTTC
J gene: TRBJ2-7
clone size: -
D gene: -
V gene: TRBV19

CDR3 protein: CASSPTLRSWDGYTF
CDR3 DNA: TGTGCCAGCAGCCCGACCCTAAGAAGTTGGGATGGCTACACCTTC
J gene: TRBJ1-2
clone size: many
D gene: -
V gene: TRBV7-2

CDR3 protein: CSARWGIGQGDGYTF
CDR3 DNA: TGCAGTGCTAGATGGGGAATCGGGCAGGGGGATGGCTACACCTTC
J gene: TRBJ1-2
clone size: -
D gene: TRBD1
V gene: TRBV20-1

CDR3 protein: CASSSETGELFF
CDR3 DNA: TGTGCCAGCAGTTCCGAAACCGGGGAGCTGTTTTTT
J gene: TRBJ2-2
clone size: many
D gene: -
V gene: TRBV28

CDR3 protein: CASSLSGTGGLVTEAFF
CDR3 DNA: TGTGCCAGCAGTTTGTCCGGGACAGGGGGCTTGGTGACTGAAGCTTTCTTT
J gene: TRBJ1-1
clone size: few
D gene: TRBD1
V gene: TRBV12-3/TRBV12-4

CDR3 protein: CASSLTDREAFF
CDR3 DNA: TGCGCCAGCAGCTTAACGGACAGGGAAGCTTTCTTT
J gene: TRBJ1-1
clone size: -
D gene: TRBD1
V gene: TRBV5-1

CDR3 protein: CSAREAGTETQYF
CDR3 DNA: TGCAGTGCTAGGGAAGCGGGGACGGAGACCCAGTACTTC
J gene: TRBJ2-5
clone size: many
D gene: TRBD2
V gene: TRBV20-1

CDR3 protein: CASSSVKGQPQHF
CDR3 DNA: TGTGCCAGCAGTTCCGTAAAGGGCCAGCCCCAGCATTTT
J gene: TRBJ1-5
clone size: -
D gene: -
V gene: TRBV6-5

CDR3 protein: CASSQDLQLYEQYF
CDR3 DNA: TGTGCCAGCAGCCAAGATCTACAGCTCTACGAGCAGTACTTC
J gene: TRBJ2-7
clone size: -
D gene: -
V gene: TRBV4-2

CDR3 protein: CAGQAAPNTEAFF
CDR3 DNA: TGTGCCGGCCAGGCCGCTCCGAACACTGAAGCTTTCTTT
J gene: TRBJ1-1
clone size: many
D gene: -
V gene: TRBV5-5

CDR3 protein: CASSYISSGANVLTF
CDR3 DNA: TGTGCCAGTAGTTATATTAGCTCTGGGGCCAACGTCCTGACTTTC
J gene: TRBJ2-6
clone size: -
D gene: -
V gene: TRBV6-5

CDR3 protein: CASRTVSNQPQHF
CDR3 DNA: TGTGCCTCCCGGACAGTTAGCAATCAGCCCCAGCATTTT
J gene: TRBJ1-5
clone size: few
D gene: -
V gene: TRBV6-2/TRBV6-3

CDR3 protein: CASSFAGTTTYGYTF
CDR3 DNA: TGTGCCAGCAGTTTCGCCGGCACGACGACCTATGGCTACACCTTC
J gene: TRBJ1-2
clone size: many
D gene: -
V gene: TRBV6-2/TRBV6-3

CDR3 protein: CASRSSTDTQYF
CDR3 DNA: TGTGCCAGCAGATCTAGCACAGATACGCAGTATTTT
J gene: TRBJ2-3
clone size: many
D gene: -
V gene: TRBV2

CDR3 protein: CASSFLVGQDSGNTIYF
CDR3 DNA: TGTGCCAGCAGTTTCTTAGTGGGGCAGGACAGTGGAAACACCATATATTTT
J gene: TRBJ1-3
clone size: many
D gene: -
V gene: TRBV12-3/TRBV12-4

CDR3 protein: CASSNRGNTEAFF
CDR3 DNA: TGTGCCAGCAGCAACAGGGGGAACACTGAAGCTTTCTTT
J gene: TRBJ1-1
clone size: many
D gene: TRBD1
V gene: TRBV2

CDR3 protein: CASSVLDSYPPMGETQYF
CDR3 DNA: TGTGCCAGCAGCGTGCTCGACTCCTACCCTCCTATGGGGGAGACCCAGTACTTC
J gene: TRBJ2-5
clone size: many
D gene: -
V gene: TRBV10-3

CDR3 protein: CASSWDRGSQGANVLTF
CDR3 DNA: TGTGCCAGCAGTTGGGACAGGGGCAGCCAGGGGGCCAACGTCCTGACTTTC
J gene: TRBJ2-6
clone size: many
D gene: TRBD1
V gene: TRBV2

CDR3 protein: CASSGQQGIAQPQHF
CDR3 DNA: TGTGCCAGCAGTGGACAACAGGGGATCGCGCAGCCCCAGCATTTT
J gene: TRBJ1-5
clone size: once
D gene: TRBD1
V gene: TRBV2

CDR3 protein: CSVATGRDEAFF
CDR3 DNA: TGCAGCGTTGCGACAGGGCGGGATGAAGCTTTCTTT
J gene: TRBJ1-1
clone size: many
D gene: TRBD1
V gene: TRBV29-1

CDR3 protein: CASSLGGWPSGTQYF
CDR3 DNA: TGTGCCAGCAGCTTGGGCGGGTGGCCTAGCGGTACACAGTACTTC
J gene: TRBJ2-5
clone size: many
D gene: TRBD2
V gene: TRBV7-8

CDR3 protein: CASSPPGTVKSNQPQHF
CDR3 DNA: TGTGCCAGCAGTCCACCCGGGACAGTGAAGAGCAATCAGCCCCAGCATTTT
J gene: TRBJ1-5
clone size: many
D gene: TRBD1
V gene: TRBV28

CDR3 protein: CSASQGGYEQYF
CDR3 DNA: TGCAGTGCGTCCCAGGGGGGATACGAGCAGTACTTC
J gene: TRBJ2-7
clone size: -
D gene: -
V gene: TRBV20-1

CDR3 protein: CASSSGQPEAFF
CDR3 DNA: TGTGCCAGCAGCTCGGGACAGCCTGAAGCTTTCTTT
J gene: TRBJ1-1
clone size: many
D gene: TRBD1
V gene: TRBV12-3/TRBV12-4

CDR3 protein: CAIKMPLDRSNYGYTF
CDR3 DNA: TGTGCCATTAAAATGCCCCTCGACAGGAGTAACTATGGCTACACCTTC
J gene: TRBJ1-2
clone size: many
D gene: -
V gene: TRBV2

CDR3 protein: CASSFHGSTGLAGNEQYF
CDR3 DNA: TGTGCCAGCAGTTTCCACGGGTCAACGGGACTAGCGGGGAACGAGCAGTACTTC
J gene: TRBJ2-7
clone size: -
D gene: TRBD2
V gene: TRBV6-2/TRBV6-3

CDR3 protein: CASSYIGDGSYEQYF
CDR3 DNA: TGTGCCAGCAGTTATATTGGGGATGGGTCCTACGAGCAGTACTTC
J gene: TRBJ2-7
clone size: -
D gene: -
V gene: TRBV2

CDR3 protein: CASSAAAVGEQYF
CDR3 DNA: TGTGCCAGCAGCGCCGCGGCGGTCGGCGAGCAGTACTTC
J gene: TRBJ2-7
clone size: many
D gene: -
V gene: TRBV12-3/TRBV12-4

CDR3 protein: CSAREPRRGATEAFF
CDR3 DNA: TGCAGTGCTAGAGAACCTAGGAGGGGGGCCACTGAAGCTTTCTTT
J gene: TRBJ1-1
clone size: few
D gene: -
V gene: TRBV20-1

CDR3 protein: CAWSLAGEETQYF
CDR3 DNA: TGTGCCTGGAGTCTAGCGGGAGAAGAGACCCAGTACTTC
J gene: TRBJ2-5
clone size: once
D gene: TRBD2
V gene: TRBV7-8

CDR3 protein: CASRQRTGAGTGDTQYF
CDR3 DNA: TGTGCCAGCAGGCAGAGGACAGGGGCGGGGACTGGAGATACGCAGTATTTT
J gene: TRBJ2-3
clone size: -
D gene: TRBD1
V gene: TRBV28

CDR3 protein: CSVGDVETQYF
CDR3 DNA: TGCAGCGTTGGGGACGTAGAGACCCAGTACTTC
J gene: TRBJ2-5
clone size: many
D gene: -
V gene: TRBV29-1

CDR3 protein: CASSIGTVEAFF
CDR3 DNA: TGTGCCAGTAGTATTGGGACAGTTGAAGCTTTCTTT
J gene: TRBJ1-1
clone size: many
D gene: TRBD1
V gene: TRBV19

CDR3 protein: CASSQVHRGDGYTF
CDR3 DNA: TGTGCCAGCAGCCAAGTGCACCGGGGGGATGGCTACACCTTC
J gene: TRBJ1-2
clone size: few
D gene: -
V gene: TRBV14

CDR3 protein: CASSPTGSPYGYTF
CDR3 DNA: TGTGCCAGCAGTCCAACAGGGTCCCCCTATGGCTACACCTTC
J gene: TRBJ1-2
clone size: many
D gene: -
V gene: TRBV12-3/TRBV12-4

CDR3 protein: CSVGGVNQPQHF
CDR3 DNA: TGCAGTGTAGGGGGGGTCAATCAGCCCCAGCATTTT
J gene: TRBJ1-5
clone size: many
D gene: -
V gene: TRBV20-1

CDR3 protein: CASRGDRVYEQYF
CDR3 DNA: TGTGCCAGCAGGGGGGACAGGGTGTACGAGCAGTACTTC
J gene: TRBJ2-7
clone size: many
D gene: TRBD1
V gene: TRBV12-3/TRBV12-4

CDR3 protein: CSARDGFNTEAFF
CDR3 DNA: TGCAGTGCTAGAGATGGTTTCAACACTGAAGCTTTCTTT
J gene: TRBJ1-1
clone size: few
D gene: -
V gene: TRBV20-1